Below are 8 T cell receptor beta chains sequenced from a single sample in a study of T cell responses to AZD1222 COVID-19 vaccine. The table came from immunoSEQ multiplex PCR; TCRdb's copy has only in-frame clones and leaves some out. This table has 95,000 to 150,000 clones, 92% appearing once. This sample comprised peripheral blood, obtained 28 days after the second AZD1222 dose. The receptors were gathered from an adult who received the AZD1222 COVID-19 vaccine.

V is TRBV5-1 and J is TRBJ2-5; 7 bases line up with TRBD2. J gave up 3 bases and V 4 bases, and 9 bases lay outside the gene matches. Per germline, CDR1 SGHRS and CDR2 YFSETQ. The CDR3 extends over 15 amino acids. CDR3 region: CASSPSGDPEETQYF. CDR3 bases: TGCGCCAGCAGCCCCAGCGGGGACCCGGAAGAGACCCAGTACTTC.

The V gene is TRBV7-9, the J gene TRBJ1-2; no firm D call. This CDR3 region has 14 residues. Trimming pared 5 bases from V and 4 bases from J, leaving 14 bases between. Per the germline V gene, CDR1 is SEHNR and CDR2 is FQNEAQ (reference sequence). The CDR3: CASSPLTVRYGYTF. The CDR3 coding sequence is TGTGCCAGCAGCCCCCTTACAGTCCGCTATGGCTACACCTTC.

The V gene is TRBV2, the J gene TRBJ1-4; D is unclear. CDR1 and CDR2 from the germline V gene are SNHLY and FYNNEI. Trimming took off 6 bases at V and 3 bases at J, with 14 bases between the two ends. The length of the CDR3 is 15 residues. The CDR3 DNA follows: TGTGCCAGCAGAGGACCGAATTTGGCTAATGAAAAACTGTTTTTT. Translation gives CASRGPNLANEKLFF.

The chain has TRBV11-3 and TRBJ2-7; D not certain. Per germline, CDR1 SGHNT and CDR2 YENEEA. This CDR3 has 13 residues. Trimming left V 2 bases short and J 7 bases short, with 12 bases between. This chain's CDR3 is CASSLLSGNEQYF. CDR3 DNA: TGTGCCAGCAGCTTACTCTCAGGAAATGAGCAGTACTTC.

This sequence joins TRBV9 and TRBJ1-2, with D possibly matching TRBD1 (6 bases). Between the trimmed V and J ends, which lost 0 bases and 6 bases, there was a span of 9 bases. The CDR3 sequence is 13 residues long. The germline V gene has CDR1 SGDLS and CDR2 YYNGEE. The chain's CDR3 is CASSVEGDHGYTF. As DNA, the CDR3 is TGTGCCAGCAGCGTAGAGGGGGACCATGGCTACACCTTC.

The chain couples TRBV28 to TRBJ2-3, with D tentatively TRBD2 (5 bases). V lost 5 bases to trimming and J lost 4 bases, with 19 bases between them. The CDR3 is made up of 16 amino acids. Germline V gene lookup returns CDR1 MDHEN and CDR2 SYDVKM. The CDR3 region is CASSPREGSLPDTQYF. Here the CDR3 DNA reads TGTGCCAGCAGTCCCCGGGAAGGGTCTCTCCCAGATACGCAGTATTTT.

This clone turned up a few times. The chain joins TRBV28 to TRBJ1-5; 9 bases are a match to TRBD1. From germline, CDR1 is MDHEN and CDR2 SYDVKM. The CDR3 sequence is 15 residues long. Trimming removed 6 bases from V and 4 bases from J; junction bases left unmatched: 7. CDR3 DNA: TGTGCCAGCAGGGATACAGGGGGCTGGAATCAGCCCCAGCATTTT. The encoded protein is CASRDTGGWNQPQHF.

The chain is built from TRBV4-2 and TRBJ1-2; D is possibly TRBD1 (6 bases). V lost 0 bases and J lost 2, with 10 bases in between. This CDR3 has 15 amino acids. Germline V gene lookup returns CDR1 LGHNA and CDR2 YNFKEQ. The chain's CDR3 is CASSQDQTGNYGYTF. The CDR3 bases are TGTGCCAGCAGCCAAGATCAGACAGGCAACTATGGCTACACCTTC.